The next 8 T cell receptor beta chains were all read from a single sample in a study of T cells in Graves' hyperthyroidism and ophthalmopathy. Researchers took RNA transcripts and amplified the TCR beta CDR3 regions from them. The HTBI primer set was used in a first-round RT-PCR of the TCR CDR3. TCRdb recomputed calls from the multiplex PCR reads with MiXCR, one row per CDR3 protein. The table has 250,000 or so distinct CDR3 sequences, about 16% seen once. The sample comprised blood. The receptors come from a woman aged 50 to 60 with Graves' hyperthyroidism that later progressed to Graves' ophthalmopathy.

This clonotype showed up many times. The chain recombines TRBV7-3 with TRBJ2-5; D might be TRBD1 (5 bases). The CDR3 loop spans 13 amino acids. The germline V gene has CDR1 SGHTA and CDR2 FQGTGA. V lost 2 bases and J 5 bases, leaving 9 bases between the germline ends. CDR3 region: CASSLQAGETQYF. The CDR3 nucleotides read TGTGCCAGCAGCTTACAGGCAGGGGAGACCCAGTACTTC.

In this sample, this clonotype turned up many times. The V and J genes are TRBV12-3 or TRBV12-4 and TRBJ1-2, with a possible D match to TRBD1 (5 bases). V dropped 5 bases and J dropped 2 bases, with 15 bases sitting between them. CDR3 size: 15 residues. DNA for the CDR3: TGTGCCAGCAGTCCAGAAGATGGGGGGAACTATGGCTACACCTTC. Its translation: CASSPEDGGNYGYTF.

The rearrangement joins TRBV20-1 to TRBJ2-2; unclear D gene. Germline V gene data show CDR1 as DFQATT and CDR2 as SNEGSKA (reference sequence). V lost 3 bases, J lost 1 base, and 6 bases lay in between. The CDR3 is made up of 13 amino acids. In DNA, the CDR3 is TGCAGTGCTAGTGCACAGAACACCGGGGAGCTGTTTTTT. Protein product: CSASAQNTGELFF.

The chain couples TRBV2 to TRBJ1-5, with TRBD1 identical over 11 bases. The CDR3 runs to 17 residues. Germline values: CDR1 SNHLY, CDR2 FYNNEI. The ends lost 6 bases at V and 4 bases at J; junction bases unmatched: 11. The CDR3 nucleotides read TGTGCCAGCAGGGCATGGCTTGGGACAGGGGGTAATCAGCCCCAGCATTTT. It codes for CASRAWLGTGGNQPQHF.

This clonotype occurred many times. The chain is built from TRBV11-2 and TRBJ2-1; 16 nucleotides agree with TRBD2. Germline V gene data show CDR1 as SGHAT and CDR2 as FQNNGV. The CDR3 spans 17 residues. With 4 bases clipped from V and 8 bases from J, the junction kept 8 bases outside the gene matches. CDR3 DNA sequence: TGTGCCAGCAGCTCCCTACCGGGACTAGCGGGAGGGGATGAGCAGTTCTTC. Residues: CASSSLPGLAGGDEQFF.

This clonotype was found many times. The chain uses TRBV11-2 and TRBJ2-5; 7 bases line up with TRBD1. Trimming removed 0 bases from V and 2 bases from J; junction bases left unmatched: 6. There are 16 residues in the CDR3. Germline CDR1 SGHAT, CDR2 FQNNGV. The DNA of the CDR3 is TGTGCCAGCAGCTTAGACATAGGGGGCGGACAAGAGACCCAGTACTTC. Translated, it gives CASSLDIGGGQETQYF. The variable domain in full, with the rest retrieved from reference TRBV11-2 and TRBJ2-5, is EAGVAQSPRYKIIEKRQSVAFWCNPISGHATLYWYQQILGQGPKLLIQFQNNGVVDDSQLPKDRFSAERLKGVDSTLKIQPAKLEDSAVYLCASSLDIGGGQETQYFGPGTRLLVL.

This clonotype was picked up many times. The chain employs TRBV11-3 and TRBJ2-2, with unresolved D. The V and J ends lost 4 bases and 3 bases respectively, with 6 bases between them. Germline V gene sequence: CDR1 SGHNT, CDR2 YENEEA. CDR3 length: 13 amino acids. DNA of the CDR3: TGTGCCAGCAGCTGGAGTGACACCGGGGAGCTGTTTTTT. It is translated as CASSWSDTGELFF.

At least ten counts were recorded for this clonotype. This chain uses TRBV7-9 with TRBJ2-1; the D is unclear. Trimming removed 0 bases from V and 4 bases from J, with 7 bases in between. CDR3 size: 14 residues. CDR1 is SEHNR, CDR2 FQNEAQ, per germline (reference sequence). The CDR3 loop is CASSLAAPYNEQFF. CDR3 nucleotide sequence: TGTGCCAGCAGCTTAGCGGCCCCTTACAATGAGCAGTTCTTC.